This T cell receptor (beta chain) derives from a study of T cell changes during pregnancy in multiple sclerosis. TCRdb's copy holds only in-frame clones and misses some; the assay was immunoSEQ multiplex PCR. The sample gives over 80,000 clones, 90% to 95% of which show up once; more than 1.1% is in the top ten. In germline, CDR1 is SGDLS, CDR2 YYNGEE. CDR3 length equals 17 residues. V lost 6 bases to trimming and J lost 6 bases; unmatched junction nucleotides: 15. The V call is TRBV9, the J call TRBJ2-2; TRBD2 matches 9 bases. The sample here was peripheral blood, taken in the third trimester of pregnancy. This TCR came from a female donor in good health, enrolled as a control in a pregnancy study. DNA for the CDR3: TGTGCCAGCACCAGCAGCGGGAGGCCAGCCGGTGCCGGGGAGCTGTTTTTT. Translation: CASTSSGRPAGAGELFF.